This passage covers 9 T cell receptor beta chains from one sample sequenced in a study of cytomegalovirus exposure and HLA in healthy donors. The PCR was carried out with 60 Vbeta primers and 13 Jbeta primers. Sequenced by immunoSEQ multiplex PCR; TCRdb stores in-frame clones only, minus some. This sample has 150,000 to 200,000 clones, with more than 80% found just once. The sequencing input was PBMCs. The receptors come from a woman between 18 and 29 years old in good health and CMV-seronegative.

This CDR3 is CASSLGMGLNTEAFF. CDR3 DNA sequence: TGCGCCAGCAGCTTGGGTATGGGGCTGAACACTGAAGCTTTCTTT. The V and J genes are TRBV5-1 and TRBJ1-1, with D possibly TRBD1 on 5 matching bases. Germline V gene lookup returns CDR1 SGHRS and CDR2 YFSETQ. The V and J ends lost 0 bases and 0 bases respectively, with 9 bases between them. This CDR3 contains 15 residues.

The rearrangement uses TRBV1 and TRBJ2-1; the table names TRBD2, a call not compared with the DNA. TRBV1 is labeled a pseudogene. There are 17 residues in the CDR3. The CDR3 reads CTSSRLAGGGGINEQFF. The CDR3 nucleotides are TGCACCAGCAGCAGACTAGCGGGGGGGGGAGGGATCAATGAGCAGTTCTTC.

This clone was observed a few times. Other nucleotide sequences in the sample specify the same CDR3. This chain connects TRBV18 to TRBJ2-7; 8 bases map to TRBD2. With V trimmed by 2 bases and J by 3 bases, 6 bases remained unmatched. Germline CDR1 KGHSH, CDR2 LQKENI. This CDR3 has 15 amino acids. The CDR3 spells CASSPGSGRVYEQYF. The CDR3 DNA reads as TGTGCCAGCTCACCAGGGAGCGGGAGAGTCTACGAGCAGTACTTC.

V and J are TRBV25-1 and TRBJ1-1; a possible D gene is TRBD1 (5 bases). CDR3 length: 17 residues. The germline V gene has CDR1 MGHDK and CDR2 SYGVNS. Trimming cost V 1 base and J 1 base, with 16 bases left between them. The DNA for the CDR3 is TGTGCCAGCAGTGAATGGGGCAGTCCCTCTGGGAACACTGAAGCTTTCTTT. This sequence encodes CASSEWGSPSGNTEAFF. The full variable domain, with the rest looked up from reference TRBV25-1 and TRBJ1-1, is EADIYQTPRYLVIGTGKKITLECSQTMGHDKMYWYQQDPGMELHLIHYSYGVNSTEKGDLSSESTVSRIRTEHFPLTLESARPSHTSQYLCASSEWGSPSGNTEAFFGQGTRLTVV.

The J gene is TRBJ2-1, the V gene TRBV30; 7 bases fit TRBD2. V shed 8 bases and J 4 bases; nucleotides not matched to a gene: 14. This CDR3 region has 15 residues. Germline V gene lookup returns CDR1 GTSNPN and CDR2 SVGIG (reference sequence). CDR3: CATRIFKGGYNEQFF. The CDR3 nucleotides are TGTGCCACGAGGATTTTTAAGGGAGGGTACAATGAGCAGTTCTTC.

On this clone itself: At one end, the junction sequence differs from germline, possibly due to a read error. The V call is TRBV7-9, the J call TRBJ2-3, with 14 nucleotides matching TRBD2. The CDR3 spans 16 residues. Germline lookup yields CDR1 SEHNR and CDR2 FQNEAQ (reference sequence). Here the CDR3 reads CSSSLTSGRASDTQYF. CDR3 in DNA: TGTTCCAGCAGCCTGACTAGCGGGAGGGCGTCGGATACGCAGTATTTT.

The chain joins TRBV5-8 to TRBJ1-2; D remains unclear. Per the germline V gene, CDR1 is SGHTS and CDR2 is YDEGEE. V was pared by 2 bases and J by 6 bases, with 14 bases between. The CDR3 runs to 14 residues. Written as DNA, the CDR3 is TGTGCCAGCAGCTTCACGCCCTCCCCTAATGGCTACACCTTC. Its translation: CASSFTPSPNGYTF. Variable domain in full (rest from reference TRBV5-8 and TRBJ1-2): EAGVTQSPTHLIKTRGQQATLRCSPISGHTSVYWYQQALGLGLQFLLWYDEGEERNRGNFPPRFSGRQFPNYSSELNVNALELEDSALYLCASSFTPSPNGYTFGSGTRLTVV.

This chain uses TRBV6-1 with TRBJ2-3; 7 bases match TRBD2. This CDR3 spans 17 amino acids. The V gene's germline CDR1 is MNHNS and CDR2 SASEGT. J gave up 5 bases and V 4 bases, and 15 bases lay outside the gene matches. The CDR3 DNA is TGTGCCAGCAGTGGCGGAGGGAGGGACGGGAAACAAGATACGCAGTATTTT. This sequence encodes CASSGGGRDGKQDTQYF.

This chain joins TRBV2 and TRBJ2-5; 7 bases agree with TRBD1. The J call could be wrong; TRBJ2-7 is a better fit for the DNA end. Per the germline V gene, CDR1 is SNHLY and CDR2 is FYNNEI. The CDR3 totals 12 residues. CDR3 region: CASSTGAYEQYF. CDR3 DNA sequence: TGTGCCAGCAGTACAGGGGCCTACGAGCAGTACTTC.